A single sample gave rise to the 19 T cell receptor beta chains below, sequenced in a study of regulatory T cells in long-lasting Graves disease (dated by TCRdb to the early 2020s). The time point label corresponds to: newly diagnosed GD, antithyroid drugs for less than 3 months. For both TCR sequencing and RNA sequencing, RNA was extracted from PBMCs using TRIzol. The library was generated by multiplex PCR. The instrument was an Illumina HiSeq 4000. To build TCR beta libraries, CDR3 regions were amplified by Arm-PCR using iRepertoire HTBI primers. The public sequencing data were trimmed at Q25 with fastp and processed into clonotypes with MiXCR by TCRdb, which kept only in-frame beta chains. Records with the same CDR3 protein are collapsed into one entry carrying the most frequent genes and DNA. The sample table holds 200,000 to 250,000 distinct CDR3 sequences, of which about 16% were seen once. Around 20% of the sample is in the top ten clones.

The sequences come from peripheral blood mononuclear cells (PBMCs), collected at new diagnosis, from a patient treated with antithyroid drugs. All receptors derive from a female donor with Graves disease.

This clonotype showed up many times. V usage is TRBV19 and J usage is TRBJ1-1; D gene uncertain. The CDR3 is 14 residues long. V lost 7 bases to trimming and J lost 5 bases, with 17 bases between them. Germline V gives CDR1 LNHDA, CDR2 SQIVND (reference sequence). In DNA form, the CDR3 reads TGTGCCAGTACCGTCGAGCGGGGTGGAACTGAAGCTTTCTTT. Protein: CASTVERGGTEAFF. The full variable domain, completed using reference TRBV19 and TRBJ1-1, is DGGITQSPKYLFRKEGQNVTLSCEQNLNHDAMYWYRQDPGQGLRLIYYSQIVNDFQKGDIAEGYSVSREKKESFPLTVTSAQKNPTAFYLCASTVERGGTEAFFGQGTRLTVV.

This clonotype has more than one count but fewer than ten. This sequence joins TRBV20-1 and TRBJ2-6; D unclear. Trimming took 6 bases from V and 0 from J, leaving 12 bases between them. Per the germline V gene, CDR1 is DFQATT and CDR2 is SNEGSKA (reference sequence). The CDR3 runs to 15 residues. CDR3 residues: CSAPHQSSGANVLTF. The CDR3 coding sequence is TGCAGTGCCCCACACCAAAGCTCTGGGGCCAACGTCCTGACTTTC.

This clonotype was observed at least ten times. The gene calls are TRBV12-3 or TRBV12-4 and TRBJ1-1; the D gene is possibly TRBD1 (6 bases). Trimming left V 3 bases short and J 4 bases short, with 12 bases between. The CDR3 loop spans 14 amino acids. The CDR3 loop reads CASSLRGISTEAFF. CDR3 nucleotide sequence: TGTGCCAGCAGTTTGAGGGGGATCAGCACTGAAGCTTTCTTT.

This clonotype was recorded at least ten times. The CDR3 coding sequence is TGTGCCAGCAGCTTACTAGCGGGAGAGACCCAGTACTTC. This codes for CASSLLAGETQYF. This chain joins TRBV7-3 and TRBJ2-5, with 8 nucleotides matching TRBD2. Trimming took 2 bases from V and 4 from J; bases not matched to a gene: 0. In germline, CDR1 is SGHTA, CDR2 FQGTGA. The CDR3 extends over 13 amino acids.

This clonotype was counted many times. The chain is built from TRBV10-2 and TRBJ2-1, with a weak D call TRBD2 (6 bases). There are 15 residues in the CDR3. Germline V gene lookup returns CDR1 WSHSY and CDR2 SAAADI. V shed 1 base and J shed 6 bases, with 13 bases lying between them. The CDR3 sequence is CASSEFGGRSNEQFF. Written as DNA, the CDR3 is TGCGCCAGCAGTGAGTTCGGGGGTAGATCCAATGAGCAGTTCTTC.

The chain links TRBV10-3 to TRBJ2-2, with TRBD1 as a possible D gene (5 bases). Looked up from germline, CDR1 is ENHRY and CDR2 is SYGVKD. The CDR3 runs 13 residues. Trimming took 10 bases from V and 1 from J, leaving 10 bases between them. CDR3 region: CATLRENTGELFF. CDR3 DNA: TGTGCCACCCTCAGGGAGAACACCGGGGAGCTGTTTTTT.

This clonotype came up many times. This chain links TRBV28 with TRBJ2-1; D gene uncertain. Germline V gene data show CDR1 as MDHEN and CDR2 as SYDVKM. The CDR3 totals 11 residues. V was pared by 3 bases and J by 8 bases, with 5 bases between. The CDR3 protein is CASSFIDEQFF. The CDR3 DNA reads as TGTGCCAGCAGTTTCATCGATGAGCAGTTCTTC.

This clonotype has ten or more counts. The chain links TRBV11-2 to TRBJ2-7, with D maybe TRBD1 (6 bases). The V end lost 1 base, the J end lost 7 bases, and 11 bases lay between the germline ends. This CDR3 has 13 amino acids. The germline CDR1 and CDR2 sequences are SGHAT and FQNNGV. In nucleotides, the CDR3 is TGTGCCAGCAGCTTAGGTGGGGGCGTAGAGCAGTACTTC. Its protein is CASSLGGGVEQYF.

This clonotype has only one observation. A much larger clone lies one base from this, so it may be a read error. The conserved final phenylalanine or tryptophan is absent from the CDR3, which likely points to a read error. This chain connects TRBV4-2 to TRBJ2-3; D gene uncertain. Per germline, CDR1 LGHNA and CDR2 YNFKEQ. The CDR3 runs 13 residues. CDR3 DNA sequence: TGTGCCAGCAACCAAGGCGGCACAGATACGCAGTATTGT. Its translation is CASNQGGTDTQYC.

This clonotype was detected only a few times. The CDR3 loop is CATSDPGQGAITDTQYF. For the CDR3, the DNA is TGTGCCACCAGTGATCCCGGACAGGGGGCTATCACAGATACGCAGTATTTT. This chain uses TRBV24-1 with TRBJ2-3; 11 bases map to TRBD1. The CDR3 contains 17 residues. The trim removed 3 bases at V and 2 bases at J, leaving 6 bases unmatched. Germline V gene data show CDR1 as KGHDR and CDR2 as SFDVKD.

This chain uses TRBV2 with TRBJ1-2, with 7 nucleotides matching TRBD1. The CDR3 sequence is 14 residues long. The V gene end was trimmed by 6 bases and the J gene end by 4 bases; junction bases not matched to a gene: 8. Per germline, CDR1 SNHLY and CDR2 FYNNEI. The CDR3 bases are TGTGCCAGCAGGACAGGGACCTATAGCTATGGCTACACCTTC. This codes for CASRTGTYSYGYTF.

This clonotype showed up many times. The V and J genes are TRBV2 and TRBJ1-5; no firm D call. The CDR3 has 15 residues. Deletions cut 7 bases from V and 0 bases from J, with 13 bases between. Germline loops: CDR1 SNHLY, CDR2 FYNNEI. Written as DNA, the CDR3 is TGTGCCAGCACCCCGACGGAAAATAGCAATCAGCCCCAGCATTTT. Protein product: CASTPTENSNQPQHF.

This clonotype was counted ten times or more. The gene calls are TRBV20-1 and TRBJ1-1; weak D call: TRBD1 (6 bases). Germline CDR1 reads DFQATT; CDR2 reads SNEGSKA (reference sequence). Trimming removed 1 base from V and 0 bases from J, with 9 bases in between. The CDR3 is 14 residues long. CDR3 in DNA: TGCAGTGCTAGAGTGGGGGCAGTGAACACTGAAGCTTTCTTT. This translates into CSARVGAVNTEAFF.

This clonotype was picked up one time. As DNA, the CDR3 is TGTGCCAGCAGTTACGGGGGCAGCAATCAGCCCCAGCATTTT. Protein product: CASSYGGSNQPQHF. The chain has TRBV7-9 and TRBJ1-5; D is perhaps TRBD1 (6 bases). Germline-derived CDR1 and CDR2 are SEHNR and FQNEAQ (reference sequence). V lost 6 bases to trimming and J lost 1 base, with 10 bases between them. The CDR3 is 14 residues long.

This clonotype showed up many times. The gene calls are TRBV20-1 and TRBJ2-5; 10 bases align to TRBD1. CDR3 length: 14 residues. Trimming removed 6 bases from V and 4 bases from J; junction bases left unmatched: 8. Germline values: CDR1 DFQATT, CDR2 SNEGSKA (reference sequence). The CDR3 nucleotides read TGCAGTGCGACCCCCGGGACAGGGGCAGAGACCCAGTACTTC. Translation gives CSATPGTGAETQYF.

Many counts were recorded for this clonotype. The V call is TRBV19, the J call TRBJ2-7, with 7 bases lining up with TRBD1. The trim removed 5 bases at V and 2 bases at J, leaving 6 bases unmatched. The CDR3 is made up of 14 amino acids. Germline V CDR1 and CDR2: LNHDA, SQIVND (reference sequence). This CDR3 is CASSPQGTTYEQYF. The CDR3 nucleotides read TGTGCCAGTAGTCCACAGGGGACAACCTACGAGCAGTACTTC.

This clonotype was picked up many times. The CDR3 DNA reads as TGTGCCAGCAGCTTGTGGGGCAGGGGATCCTACGAGCAGTACTTC. Protein product: CASSLWGRGSYEQYF. The rearrangement joins TRBV5-6 to TRBJ2-7; TRBD1 might be the D (6 bases). The CDR3 extends over 15 amino acids. From germline, CDR1 is SGHDT and CDR2 YYEEEE. Trimming left V 1 base short and J 1 base short, with 12 bases between.

Points on this clonotype: The junction does not match germline at one end; this may be a read error. The V gene is TRBV3-1, the J gene TRBJ2-1; D perhaps matches TRBD2 (6 bases). CDR1 LGHDT and CDR2 YNNKEL come from the germline V gene (reference sequence). This CDR3 has 14 residues. The CDR3 region is CASSPTNIADEQLF. In DNA form, the CDR3 reads TGTGCCAGCAGCCCTACCAATATAGCGGATGAGCAGCTCTTC.

This clonotype was detected many times. CDR3 sequence: CASSLLGVGNNEQFF. CDR3 coding DNA: TGTGCCAGCAGTTTATTAGGGGTCGGGAACAATGAGCAGTTCTTC. The chain joins TRBV28 to TRBJ2-1; D assignment may be TRBD1 or TRBD2 (5 bases each). Per germline, CDR1 MDHEN and CDR2 SYDVKM. The V end lost 1 base, the J end lost 5 bases, and 12 bases lay between the germline ends. The length of the CDR3 is 15 residues. The complete variable domain, with remaining parts taken from reference TRBV28 and TRBJ2-1, reads DVKVTQSSRYLVKRTGEKVFLECVQDMDHENMFWYRQDPGLGLRLIYFSYDVKMKEKGDIPEGYSVSREKKERFSLILESASTNQTSMYLCASSLLGVGNNEQFFGPGTRLTVL.